Listed here is a single TCR beta chain. No antigen is known for it. The sample comes from a study of T cells in localized non-small cell lung cancer. Produced via immunoSEQ multiplex PCR; TCRdb's table is partial and in-frame only. In the table there are approximately 3,000 clones, around two fifths of which are singletons. Findings and caveats of the study: Appearances in adjacent lung were noted for a median around 55 of the top 100 tumor clones. Among the tissues sampled, uninvolved adjacent lung had the highest T cell clonality, above tumor. A higher density of T cells in blood coincided with extended overall survival.

The CDR3 loop spans 14 amino acids. Looked up from germline, CDR1 is MNHGY and CDR2 is SAAAGT. V was pared by 2 bases and J by 1 base, with 9 bases between. The receptor was isolated from a male donor aged 60 or over with stage I lung adenocarcinoma. The source material was lung tumor tissue, sampled before any cancer treatment. The rearrangement links TRBV6-8 to TRBJ2-7; D ambiguous. DNA of the CDR3: TGTGCCAGCAGTTACCCCGGCTTTTCCTACGAGCAGTACTTC. Translated: CASSYPGFSYEQYF.